This TCR beta chain was found in a study of Tregs in tolerant kidney transplant recipients. Study outcomes and limitations: Tregs expanded with activated donor B cells seemed most donor-specific. Validation in larger populations is needed because few patients were studied.

Thawed PBMCs were FACS-sorted into unstimulated CD4+CD25+CD127- regulatory T cells, CD4+CD25- non-regulatory cells, CD4 and CD8 cells. TCRdb keeps only in-frame clones here, not all; method: immunoSEQ multiplex PCR. The data hold roughly 120,000 clones, with 85% to 95% observed a single time. This clone was detected once. Antigen unknown. There are 14 residues in the CDR3. The V and J ends lost 2 bases and 1 base respectively, with 6 bases between them. CDR1 is WNHNN and CDR2 is SYGVQD in the germline V gene (reference sequence). The chain joins TRBV10-1 to TRBJ2-1, with D unresolved. The specimen was CD4+ T cells from blood. This receptor was identified in a human donor in good health. For the CDR3, the DNA is TGCGCCAGCAGTGAGCGGCCTTCCTACAATGAGCAGTTCTTC. Protein product: CASSERPSYNEQFF.